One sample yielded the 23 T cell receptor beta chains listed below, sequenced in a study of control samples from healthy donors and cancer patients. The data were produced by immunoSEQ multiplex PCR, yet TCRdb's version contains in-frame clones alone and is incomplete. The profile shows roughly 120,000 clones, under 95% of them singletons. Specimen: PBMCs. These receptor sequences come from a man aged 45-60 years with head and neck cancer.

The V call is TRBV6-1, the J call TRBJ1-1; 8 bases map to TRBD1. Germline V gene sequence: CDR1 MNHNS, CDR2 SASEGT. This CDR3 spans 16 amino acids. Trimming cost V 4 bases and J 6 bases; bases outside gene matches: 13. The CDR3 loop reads CASSGLRTGNLPEAFF. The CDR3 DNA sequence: TGTGCCAGCAGTGGACTTAGGACAGGGAATCTCCCTGAAGCTTTCTTT.

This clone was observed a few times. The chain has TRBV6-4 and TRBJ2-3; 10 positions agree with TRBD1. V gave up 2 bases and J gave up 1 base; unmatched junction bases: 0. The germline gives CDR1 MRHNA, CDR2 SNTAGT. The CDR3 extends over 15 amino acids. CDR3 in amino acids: CASSDGTGGTDTQYF. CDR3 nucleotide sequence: TGTGCCAGCAGTGACGGGACAGGGGGCACAGATACGCAGTATTTT.

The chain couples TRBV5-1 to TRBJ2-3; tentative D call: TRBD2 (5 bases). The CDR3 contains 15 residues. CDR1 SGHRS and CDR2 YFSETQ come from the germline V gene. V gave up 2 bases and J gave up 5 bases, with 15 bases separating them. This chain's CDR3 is CASSFEDSVRDTQYF. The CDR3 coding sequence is TGCGCCAGCAGCTTTGAGGACTCTGTCAGAGATACGCAGTATTTT.

The chain's CDR3 is CASSPANSPLHF. DNA of the CDR3: TGTGCCAGCAGCCCCGCCAATTCACCCCTCCACTTT. The chain recombines TRBV12-3 or TRBV12-4 with TRBJ1-6, with D unresolved. This CDR3 has 12 amino acids. The V gene lost 6 bases and the J gene lost 7 bases, with 7 bases spanning the gap.

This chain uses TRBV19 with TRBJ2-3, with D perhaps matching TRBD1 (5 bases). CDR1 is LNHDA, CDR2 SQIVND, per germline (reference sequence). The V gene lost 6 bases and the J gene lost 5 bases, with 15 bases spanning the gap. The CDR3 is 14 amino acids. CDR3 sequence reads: CASSPDRIGDTQYF. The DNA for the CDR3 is TGTGCCAGTAGCCCCGACAGAATTGGAGATACGCAGTATTTT.

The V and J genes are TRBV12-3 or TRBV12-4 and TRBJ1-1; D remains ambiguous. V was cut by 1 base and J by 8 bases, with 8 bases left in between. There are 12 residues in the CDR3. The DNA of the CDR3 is TGTGCCAGCAGTTTAGGGGAGGTGGAAGCTTTCTTT. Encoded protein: CASSLGEVEAFF.

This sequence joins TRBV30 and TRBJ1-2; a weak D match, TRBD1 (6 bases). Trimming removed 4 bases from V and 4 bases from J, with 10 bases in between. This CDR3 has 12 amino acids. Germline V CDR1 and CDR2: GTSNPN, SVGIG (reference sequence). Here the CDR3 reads CAWNPGAYGYTF. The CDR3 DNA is TGTGCCTGGAATCCGGGGGCCTATGGCTACACCTTC.

The CDR3 sequence is CASRQQSNYGYTF. The CDR3 DNA follows: TGTGCCAGCAGACAACAGAGTAACTATGGCTACACCTTC. This sequence joins TRBV12-3 or TRBV12-4 and TRBJ1-2; D uncertain. The CDR3 has 13 residues. The V end was cut by 6 bases, the J end by 1 base, with 9 bases between.

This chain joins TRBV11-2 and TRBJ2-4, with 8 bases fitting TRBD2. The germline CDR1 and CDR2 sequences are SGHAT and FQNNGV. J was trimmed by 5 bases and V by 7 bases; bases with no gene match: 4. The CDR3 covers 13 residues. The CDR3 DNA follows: TGTGCCAGCACCCTCGGGGGGGAAAACATTCAGTACTTC. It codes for CASTLGGENIQYF.

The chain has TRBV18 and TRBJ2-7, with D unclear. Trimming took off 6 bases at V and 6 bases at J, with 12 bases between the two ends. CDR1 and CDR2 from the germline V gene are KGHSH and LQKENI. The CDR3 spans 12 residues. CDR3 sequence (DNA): TGTGCCAGCTCCACCGAAAGTTCCGAGCAGTACTTC. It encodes CASSTESSEQYF.

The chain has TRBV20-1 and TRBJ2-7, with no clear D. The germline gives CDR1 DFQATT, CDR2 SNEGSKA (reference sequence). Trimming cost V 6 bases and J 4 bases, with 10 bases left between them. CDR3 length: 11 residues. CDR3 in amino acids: CSAAPGYEQYF. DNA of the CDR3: TGCAGTGCCGCGCCTGGTTACGAGCAGTACTTC.

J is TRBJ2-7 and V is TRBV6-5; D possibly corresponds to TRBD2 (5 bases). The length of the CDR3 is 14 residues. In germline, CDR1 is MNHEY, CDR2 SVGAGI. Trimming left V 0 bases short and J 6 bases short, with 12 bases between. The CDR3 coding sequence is TGTGCCAGCAGTTACTCGTTTCCGGGAAGCGAGCAGTACTTC. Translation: CASSYSFPGSEQYF.

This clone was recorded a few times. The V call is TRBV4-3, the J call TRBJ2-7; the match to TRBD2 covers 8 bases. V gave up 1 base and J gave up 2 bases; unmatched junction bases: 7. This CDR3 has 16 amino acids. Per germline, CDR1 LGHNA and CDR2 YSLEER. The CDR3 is CASSQGESGGTYEQYF. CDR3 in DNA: TGCGCCAGCAGCCAAGGCGAGTCGGGGGGGACCTACGAGCAGTACTTC.

The CDR3 DNA follows: TGTGCCAGCAGCTCCCAGGGGAGATCGAACACCGGGGAGCTGTTTTTT. It yields the protein CASSSQGRSNTGELFF. The chain has TRBV7-3 and TRBJ2-2, with D perhaps matching TRBD1 (6 bases). Per germline, CDR1 SGHTA and CDR2 FQGTGA. This CDR3 spans 16 amino acids. V was pared by 4 bases and J by 0 bases, with 12 bases between.

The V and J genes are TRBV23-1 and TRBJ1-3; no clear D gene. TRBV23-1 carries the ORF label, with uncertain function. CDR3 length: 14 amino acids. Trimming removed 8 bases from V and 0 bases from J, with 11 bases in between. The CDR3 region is CASGRASSGNTIYF. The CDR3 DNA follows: TGCGCCAGCGGCCGGGCTTCCTCTGGAAACACCATATATTTT.

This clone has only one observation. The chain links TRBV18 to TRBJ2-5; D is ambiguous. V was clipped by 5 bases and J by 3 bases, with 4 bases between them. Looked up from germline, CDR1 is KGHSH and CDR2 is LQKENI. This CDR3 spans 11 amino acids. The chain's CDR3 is CASSSKETQYF. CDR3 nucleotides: TGTGCCAGCTCATCCAAAGAGACCCAGTACTTC.

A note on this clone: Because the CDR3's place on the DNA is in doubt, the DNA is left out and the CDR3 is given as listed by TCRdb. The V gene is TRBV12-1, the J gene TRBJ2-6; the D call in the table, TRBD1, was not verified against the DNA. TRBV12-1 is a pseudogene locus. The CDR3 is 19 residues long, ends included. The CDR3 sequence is CASSFGNGQDGSGANVLTF.

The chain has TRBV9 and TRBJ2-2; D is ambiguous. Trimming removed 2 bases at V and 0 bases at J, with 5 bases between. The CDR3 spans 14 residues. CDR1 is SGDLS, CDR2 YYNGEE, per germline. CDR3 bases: TGTGCCAGCAGCGTGCGAGCGAACACCGGGGAGCTGTTTTTT. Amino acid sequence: CASSVRANTGELFF.

CDR3 in DNA: TGTGCCAGCTCACCAACCGGGACAGGGGTGGAAAAACTGTTTTTT. Its protein is CASSPTGTGVEKLFF. The chain has TRBV18 and TRBJ1-4; 10 nucleotides align to TRBD1. V trimming: 2 bases; J trimming: 8 bases; junction bases outside the gene matches: 5. CDR1 and CDR2 from the germline V gene are KGHSH and LQKENI. The CDR3 spans 15 residues.

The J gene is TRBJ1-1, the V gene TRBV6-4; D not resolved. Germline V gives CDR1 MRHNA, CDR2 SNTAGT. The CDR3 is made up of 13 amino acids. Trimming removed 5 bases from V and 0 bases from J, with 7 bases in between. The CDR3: CASSRGLNTEAFF. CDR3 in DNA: TGTGCCAGCAGTCGGGGATTGAACACTGAAGCTTTCTTT.

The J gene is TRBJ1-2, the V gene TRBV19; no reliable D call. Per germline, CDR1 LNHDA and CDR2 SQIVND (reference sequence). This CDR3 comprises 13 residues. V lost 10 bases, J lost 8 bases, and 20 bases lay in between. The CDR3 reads CATKRRDENGYTF. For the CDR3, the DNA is TGTGCCACCAAACGTAGGGATGAGAACGGCTACACCTTC.

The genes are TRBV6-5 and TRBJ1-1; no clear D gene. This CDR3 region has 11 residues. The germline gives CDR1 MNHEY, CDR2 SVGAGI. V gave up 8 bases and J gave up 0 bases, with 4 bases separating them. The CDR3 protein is CASALNTEAFF. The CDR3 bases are TGTGCCAGCGCCTTGAACACTGAAGCTTTCTTT.

As DNA, the CDR3 is TGTGCCAGTAGTCCCCGGGGGTGGGAGAACACTGAAGCTTTCTTT. Translation gives CASSPRGWENTEAFF. V usage is TRBV19 and J usage is TRBJ1-1; maybe TRBD1 (5 bases). Germline V gives CDR1 LNHDA, CDR2 SQIVND (reference sequence). The V and J ends lost 5 bases and 1 base respectively, with 14 bases between them. This CDR3 region has 15 residues.